The 18 T cell receptor beta chains reported below all come from one sample, sequenced in a study of CD8 T cells in ankylosing spondylitis (dated by TCRdb to the late 2010s). Overall study results and their limits: A TCR beta motif of roughly 8 highly homologous amino acid variants appeared characteristic of blood from ankylosing spondylitis patients.

The library was made by 5' RACE. The data were produced on an Illumina HiSeq 2500. TCRdb reran the public reads through fastp at Q25 and MiXCR, keeping productive beta chains. Entries that share a CDR3 protein sequence are merged under the most common genes and DNA. Recorded for this sample are more than 300,000 distinct CDR3 sequences; roughly 8% of them occurred a single time. Of the sample, roughly 15% falls within the top ten clones. Their target antigens are unknown. Sequences were obtained from blood, either unsorted or a sorted T cell fraction (not recorded which). The origin of the receptors is a male donor with ankylosing spondylitis.

This clonotype occurred a few times. The chain recombines TRBV7-8 with TRBJ2-7; perhaps TRBD2 as D (6 bases). Trimming cost V 3 bases and J 3 bases, with 21 bases left between them. The CDR3 runs 17 residues. Germline V lookup: CDR1 SGHVS, CDR2 FQNEAQ. CDR3 nucleotide sequence: TGTGCCAGCAGCTTCAGGCCGGGAGCTACGACGGGCTACGAGCAGTACTTC. Amino acid sequence: CASSFRPGATTGYEQYF. The full variable domain, with the rest looked up from reference TRBV7-8 and TRBJ2-7, is GAGVSQSPRYKVAKRGQDVALRCDPISGHVSLFWYQQALGQGPEFLTYFQNEAQLDKSGLPSDRFFAERPEGSVSTLKIQRTQQEDSAVYLCASSFRPGATTGYEQYFGPGTRLTVT.

This clonotype was seen more than once but under ten times. This chain links TRBV9 with TRBJ2-7, with 13 positions matching TRBD2. The V segment lost 3 bases and the J segment 3 bases; nucleotides outside the gene matches: 3. This CDR3 spans 15 amino acids. Looked up from germline, CDR1 is SGDLS and CDR2 is YYNGEE. This CDR3 is CASSAGLAGVYEQYF. The CDR3 DNA sequence: TGTGCCAGCAGCGCCGGACTAGCGGGAGTCTACGAGCAGTACTTC.

The chain employs TRBV6-5 and TRBJ2-3; D is possibly TRBD2 (5 bases). Deletions cut 4 bases from V and 1 base from J, with 9 bases between. Looked up from germline, CDR1 is MNHEY and CDR2 is SVGAGI. The CDR3 loop spans 14 amino acids. In nucleotides, the CDR3 is TGTGCCAGCAGTTGGGGAGACCGCACAGATACGCAGTATTTT. This translates into CASSWGDRTDTQYF.

This clonotype was seen only a few times. The J gene is TRBJ1-4, the V gene TRBV6-1; D is undetermined. Per germline, CDR1 MNHNS and CDR2 SASEGT. V lost 7 bases to trimming and J lost 6 bases, with 15 bases between them. This CDR3 comprises 14 residues. The CDR3 loop reads CASTHGLEYEKLFF. CDR3 bases: TGTGCCAGCACCCATGGCCTAGAATATGAAAAACTGTTTTTT.

This clonotype was found many times. V and J are TRBV20-1 and TRBJ1-5, with D unclear. Germline CDR1 is DFQATT and CDR2 is SNEGSKA (reference sequence). Between the trimmed V and J ends, which lost 1 base and 3 bases, there was a span of 10 bases. This CDR3 comprises 14 residues. The CDR3 sequence: CSARALATNQPQHF. The DNA for the CDR3 is TGCAGTGCTAGAGCTTTGGCCACCAATCAGCCCCAGCATTTT.

This clonotype was counted ten times or more. This chain joins TRBV20-1 and TRBJ2-6, with no clear D. The V gene lost 6 bases and the J gene lost 3 bases, with 9 bases spanning the gap. CDR3 length equals 13 residues. Germline values: CDR1 DFQATT, CDR2 SNEGSKA (reference sequence). The DNA of the CDR3 is TGCAGTGCCAAGATAAGTGGGGCCAACGTCCTGACTTTC. Amino acid sequence: CSAKISGANVLTF.

In nucleotides, the CDR3 is TGTGCCAGCAGCCCCCGACTGAGTCAACACACCGGGGAGCTGTTTTTT. Translating gives CASSPRLSQHTGELFF. This chain connects TRBV7-9 to TRBJ2-2; no clear D gene. This CDR3 contains 16 residues. CDR1 and CDR2 (germline): SEHNR, FQNEAQ (reference sequence). V dropped 5 bases and J dropped 3 bases, with 16 bases sitting between them.

V gene TRBV3-1 combines with J gene TRBJ2-1; TRBD2 matches at 11 bases. The CDR3 spans 19 residues. CDR1 LGHDT and CDR2 YNNKEL come from the germline V gene (reference sequence). With V trimmed by 4 bases and J by 4 bases, 15 bases remained unmatched. DNA of the CDR3: TGTGCCAGCAGCCGACTCCTCACTATAGCGGGAGGGCCATACAATGAGCAGTTCTTC. Its protein is CASSRLLTIAGGPYNEQFF.

This clonotype was counted at least ten times. CDR3 bases: TGTGCCAGCAGCGATGGGGGGGGCACGAACACTGAAGCTTTCTTT. Translating it yields CASSDGGGTNTEAFF. The rearrangement links TRBV9 to TRBJ1-1; tentatively, D is TRBD1 (6 bases). V was shortened by 3 bases and J by 1 base, with 13 bases between the two germline ends. The germline V gene encodes CDR1 SGDLS and CDR2 YYNGEE. There are 15 residues in the CDR3.

This clonotype was counted ten times or more. The rearrangement joins TRBV4-2 to TRBJ2-5; D assignment may be TRBD1 or TRBD2 (5 bases each). CDR3 size: 18 residues. Germline V CDR1 and CDR2: LGHNA, YNFKEQ. Trimming took off 0 bases at V and 5 bases at J, with 22 bases between the two ends. CDR3 sequence (DNA): TGTGCCAGCAGCCAAGATGTCCCCCTGGATTCACGGGGCGAGACCCAGTACTTC. It specifies CASSQDVPLDSRGETQYF.

This clonotype appeared a few times. The chain is built from TRBV12-5 and TRBJ2-7, with 8 positions matching TRBD1. V shed 6 bases, J shed 4 bases, and the junction held 8 bases outside the gene matches. CDR3 length: 14 residues. Germline loops: CDR1 LGHNT, CDR2 FRNRAP. For the CDR3, the DNA is TGTGCTAGTGGGGGACGGGACAGGATGTACGAGCAGTACTTC. This codes for CASGGRDRMYEQYF.

This clonotype was seen many times. The CDR3 is CASSPSGNSYNEQFF. The CDR3 DNA follows: TGTGCCAGCAGCCCCAGCGGTAACTCCTACAATGAGCAGTTCTTC. The chain carries TRBV7-9 and TRBJ2-1, with D possibly being TRBD2 (5 bases). The germline V gene has CDR1 SEHNR and CDR2 FQNEAQ (reference sequence). This CDR3 comprises 15 residues. V dropped 5 bases and J dropped 0 bases, with 11 bases sitting between them.

The gene calls are TRBV12-3 or TRBV12-4 and TRBJ2-7; D ambiguous. Trimming left V 3 bases short and J 0 bases short, with 6 bases between. CDR3 length: 13 residues. CDR3 nucleotide sequence: TGTGCCAGCAGTTTTCAAGTCTCCTACGAGCAGTACTTC. It encodes CASSFQVSYEQYF.

The chain recombines TRBV11-2 with TRBJ2-1, with TRBD2 matching 12 bases. J was trimmed by 9 bases and V by 1 base; bases with no gene match: 4. This CDR3 is built from 15 residues. Germline V gives CDR1 SGHAT, CDR2 FQNNGV. This chain's CDR3 is CASSLGLAGGGEQFF. In DNA form, the CDR3 reads TGTGCCAGCAGCTTAGGTCTAGCGGGAGGGGGTGAGCAGTTCTTC. The whole variable domain, filled in from reference TRBV11-2 and TRBJ2-1, reads EAGVAQSPRYKIIEKRQSVAFWCNPISGHATLYWYQQILGQGPKLLIQFQNNGVVDDSQLPKDRFSAERLKGVDSTLKIQPAKLEDSAVYLCASSLGLAGGGEQFFGPGTRLTVL.

V usage is TRBV4-1 and J usage is TRBJ2-2; D ambiguous. Deletions cut 6 bases from V and 2 bases from J, with 7 bases between. The CDR3 runs to 13 residues. Germline lookup yields CDR1 MGHRA and CDR2 YSYEKL. The CDR3 is CASRGLNTGELFF. CDR3 nucleotide sequence: TGCGCCAGCAGAGGGTTAAACACCGGGGAGCTGTTTTTT.

In this sample, this clonotype turned up many times. The CDR3 spells CATTQGAGANVLTF. CDR3 DNA: TGTGCCACCACACAGGGAGCTGGGGCCAACGTCCTGACTTTC. The V gene is TRBV28, the J gene TRBJ2-6, with a possible D match to TRBD1 (6 bases). The CDR3 covers 14 residues. CDR1 and CDR2 from the germline V gene are MDHEN and SYDVKM. Trimming removed 10 bases at V and 2 bases at J, with 12 bases between. The full variable domain, rest sourced from reference TRBV28 and TRBJ2-6, is DVKVTQSSRYLVKRTGEKVFLECVQDMDHENMFWYRQDPGLGLRLIYFSYDVKMKEKGDIPEGYSVSREKKERFSLILESASTNQTSMYLCATTQGAGANVLTFGAGSRLTVL.

A few counts support this clonotype. The gene calls are TRBV5-1 and TRBJ2-1; 10 bases map to TRBD2. J was trimmed by 0 bases and V by 4 bases; bases with no gene match: 7. Germline CDR1 SGHRS, CDR2 YFSETQ. The CDR3 is made up of 17 amino acids. The CDR3 DNA sequence: TGCGCCAGCAGCCCGGTTAGCGGGAGGAGCTCCTACAATGAGCAGTTCTTC. Protein sequence: CASSPVSGRSSYNEQFF.

This clonotype was detected only a few times. DNA of the CDR3: TGTGCCAGCAGCCGGACTGGCGAGTCCTACGAGCAGTACTTC. It codes for CASSRTGESYEQYF. The V call is TRBV12-3 or TRBV12-4, the J call TRBJ2-7, with D perhaps TRBD2 (5 bases). The CDR3 consists of 14 residues. Trimming took off 6 bases at V and 1 base at J, with 13 bases between the two ends.